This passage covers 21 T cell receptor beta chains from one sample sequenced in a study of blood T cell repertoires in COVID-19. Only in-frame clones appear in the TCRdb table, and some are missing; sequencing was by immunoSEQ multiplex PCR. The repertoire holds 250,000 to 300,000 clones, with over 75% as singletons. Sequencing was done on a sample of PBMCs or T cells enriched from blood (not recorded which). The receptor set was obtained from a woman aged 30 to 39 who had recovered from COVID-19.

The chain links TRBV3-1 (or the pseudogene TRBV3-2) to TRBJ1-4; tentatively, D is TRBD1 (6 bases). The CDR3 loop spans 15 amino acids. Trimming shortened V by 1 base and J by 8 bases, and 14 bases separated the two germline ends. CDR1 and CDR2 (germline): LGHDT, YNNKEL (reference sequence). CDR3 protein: CASSQGDYRVEKLFF. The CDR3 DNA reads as TGTGCCAGCAGCCAAGGGGACTACAGGGTCGAAAAACTGTTTTTT.

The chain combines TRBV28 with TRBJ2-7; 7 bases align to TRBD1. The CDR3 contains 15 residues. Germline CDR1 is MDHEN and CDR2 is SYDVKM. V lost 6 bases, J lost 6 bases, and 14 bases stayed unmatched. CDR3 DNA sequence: TGTGCCAGCAGCCGAAGACAGGGAATACATGCCGAGCAGTACTTC. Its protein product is CASSRRQGIHAEQYF.

The CDR3 region has the DNA TGTGCCTGGAGTGTAAGGCGGGGACAAGAGACCCAGTACTTC. Translated, it gives CAWSVRRGQETQYF. The V and J genes are TRBV30 and TRBJ2-5; the D gene is possibly TRBD2 (6 bases). The V gene lost 0 bases and the J gene lost 2 bases, with 10 bases spanning the gap. The germline V gene has CDR1 GTSNPN and CDR2 SVGIG (reference sequence). The length of the CDR3 is 14 residues.

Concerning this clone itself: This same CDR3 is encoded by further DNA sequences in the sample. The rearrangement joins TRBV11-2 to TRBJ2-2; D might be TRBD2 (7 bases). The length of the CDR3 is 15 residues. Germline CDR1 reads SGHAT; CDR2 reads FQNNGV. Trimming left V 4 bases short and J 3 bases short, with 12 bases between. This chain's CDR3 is CASSSAGTYTGELFF. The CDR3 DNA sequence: TGTGCCAGCAGCTCAGCGGGGACATACACCGGGGAGCTGTTTTTT.

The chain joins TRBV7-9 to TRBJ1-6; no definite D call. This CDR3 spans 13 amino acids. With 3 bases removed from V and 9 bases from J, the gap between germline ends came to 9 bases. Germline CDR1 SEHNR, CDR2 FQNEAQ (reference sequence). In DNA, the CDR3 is TGTGCCAGCAGCTTTGACATCTCTTCACCCCTCCACTTT. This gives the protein CASSFDISSPLHF.

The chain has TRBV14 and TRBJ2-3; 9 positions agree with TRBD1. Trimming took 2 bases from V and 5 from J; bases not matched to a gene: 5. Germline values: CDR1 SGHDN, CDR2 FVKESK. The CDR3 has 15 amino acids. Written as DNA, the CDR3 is TGTGCCAGCAGCCAACCGGGACAGGGTCTAGATACGCAGTATTTT. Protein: CASSQPGQGLDTQYF.

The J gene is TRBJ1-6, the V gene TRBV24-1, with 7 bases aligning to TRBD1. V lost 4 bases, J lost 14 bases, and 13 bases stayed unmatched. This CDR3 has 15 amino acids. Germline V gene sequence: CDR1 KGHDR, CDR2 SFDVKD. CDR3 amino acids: CATSDARDSHFTLHF. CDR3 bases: TGTGCCACCAGTGACGCCCGGGACAGCCACTTCACCCTCCACTTT.

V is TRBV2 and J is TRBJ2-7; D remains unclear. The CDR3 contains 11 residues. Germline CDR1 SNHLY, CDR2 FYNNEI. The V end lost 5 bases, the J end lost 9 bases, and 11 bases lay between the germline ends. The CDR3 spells CASSYSLGQYF. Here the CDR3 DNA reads TGTGCCAGCAGTTACAGCCTCGGGCAGTACTTC.

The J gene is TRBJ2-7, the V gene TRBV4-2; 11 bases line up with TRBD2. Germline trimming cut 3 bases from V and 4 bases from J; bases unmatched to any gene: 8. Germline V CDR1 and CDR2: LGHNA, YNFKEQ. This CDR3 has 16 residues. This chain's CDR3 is CASSQELAGVWYEQYF. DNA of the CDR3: TGTGCCAGCAGCCAGGAACTAGCGGGAGTTTGGTACGAGCAGTACTTC.

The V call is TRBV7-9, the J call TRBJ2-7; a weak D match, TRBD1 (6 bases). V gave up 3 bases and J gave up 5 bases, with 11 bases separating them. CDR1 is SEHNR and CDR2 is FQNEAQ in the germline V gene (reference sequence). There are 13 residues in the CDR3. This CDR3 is CASSLGAPNEQYF. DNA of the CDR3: TGTGCCAGCAGCTTGGGGGCGCCCAACGAGCAGTACTTC.

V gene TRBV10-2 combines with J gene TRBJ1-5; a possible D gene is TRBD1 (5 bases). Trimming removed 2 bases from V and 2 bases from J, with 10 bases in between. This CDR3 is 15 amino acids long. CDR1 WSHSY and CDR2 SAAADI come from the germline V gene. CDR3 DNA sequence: TGCGCCAGCAGTGAGACAGGACTAGGCAATCAGCCCCAGCATTTT. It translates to CASSETGLGNQPQHF.

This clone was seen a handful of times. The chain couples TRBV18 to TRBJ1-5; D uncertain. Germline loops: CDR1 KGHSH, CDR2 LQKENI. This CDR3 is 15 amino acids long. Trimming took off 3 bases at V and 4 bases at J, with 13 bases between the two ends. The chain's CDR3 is CASSPLGASNQPQHF. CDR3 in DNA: TGTGCCAGCTCACCGCTGGGAGCGTCGAATCAGCCCCAGCATTTT.

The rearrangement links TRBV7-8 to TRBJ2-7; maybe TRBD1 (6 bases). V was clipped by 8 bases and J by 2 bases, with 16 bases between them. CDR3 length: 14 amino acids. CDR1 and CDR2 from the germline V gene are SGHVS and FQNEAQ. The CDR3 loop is CASCLQGTPYEQYF. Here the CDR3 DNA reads TGTGCCAGCTGCCTCCAGGGGACCCCCTACGAGCAGTACTTC.

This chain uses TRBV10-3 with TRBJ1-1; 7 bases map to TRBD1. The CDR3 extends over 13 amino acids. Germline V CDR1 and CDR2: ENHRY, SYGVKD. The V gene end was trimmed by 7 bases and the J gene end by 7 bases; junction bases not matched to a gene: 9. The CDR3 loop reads CAITMGQSFEAFF. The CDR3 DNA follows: TGTGCCATCACCATGGGACAGTCCTTTGAAGCTTTCTTT.

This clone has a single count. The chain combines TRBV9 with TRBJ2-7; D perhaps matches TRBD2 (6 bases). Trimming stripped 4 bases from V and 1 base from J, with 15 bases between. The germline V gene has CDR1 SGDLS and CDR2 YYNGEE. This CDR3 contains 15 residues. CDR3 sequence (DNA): TGTGCCAGCAGCCCCGGGGGTAAGGGTTCCTACGAGCAGTACTTC. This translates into CASSPGGKGSYEQYF.

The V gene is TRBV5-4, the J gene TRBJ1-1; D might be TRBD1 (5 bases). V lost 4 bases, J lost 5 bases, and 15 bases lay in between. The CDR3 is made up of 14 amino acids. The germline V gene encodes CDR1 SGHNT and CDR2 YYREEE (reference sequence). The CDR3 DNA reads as TGTGCCAGCAGCGTCCCCCAGGGTGGGACTGAAGCTTTCTTT. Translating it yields CASSVPQGGTEAFF.

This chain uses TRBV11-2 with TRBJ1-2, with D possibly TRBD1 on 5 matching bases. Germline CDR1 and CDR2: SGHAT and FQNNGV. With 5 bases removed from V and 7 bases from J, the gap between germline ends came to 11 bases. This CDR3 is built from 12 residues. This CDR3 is CASSVRDTGYTF. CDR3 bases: TGTGCCAGCAGCGTCAGGGATACTGGCTACACCTTC. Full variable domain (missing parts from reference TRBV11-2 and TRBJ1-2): EAGVAQSPRYKIIEKRQSVAFWCNPISGHATLYWYQQILGQGPKLLIQFQNNGVVDDSQLPKDRFSAERLKGVDSTLKIQPAKLEDSAVYLCASSVRDTGYTFGSGTRLTVV.

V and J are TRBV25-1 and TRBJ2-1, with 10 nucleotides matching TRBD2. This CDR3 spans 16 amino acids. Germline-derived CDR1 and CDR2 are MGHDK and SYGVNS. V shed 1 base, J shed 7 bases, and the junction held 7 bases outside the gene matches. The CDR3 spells CASSESGLAGDNEQFF. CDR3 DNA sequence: TGTGCCAGCAGTGAATCTGGGCTAGCGGGAGATAATGAGCAGTTCTTC.

CDR3 nucleotides: TGTGCCAGCAGTCACGCGTCGGGGGCCAACGTCCTGACTTTC. This gives the protein CASSHASGANVLTF. The chain combines TRBV3-1 (or the pseudogene TRBV3-2) with TRBJ2-6; D is undetermined. The CDR3 is 14 residues long. Germline-derived CDR1 and CDR2 are LGHDT and YNNKEL (reference sequence). V was shortened by 6 bases and J by 4 bases, with 10 bases between the two germline ends.

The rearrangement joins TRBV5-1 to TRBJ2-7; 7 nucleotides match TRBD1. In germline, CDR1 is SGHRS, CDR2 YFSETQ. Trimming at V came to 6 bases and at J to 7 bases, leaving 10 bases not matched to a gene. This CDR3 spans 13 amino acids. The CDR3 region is CASTRDSRIEQYF. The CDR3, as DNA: TGCGCCAGCACCCGGGACAGTCGGATAGAGCAGTACTTC.

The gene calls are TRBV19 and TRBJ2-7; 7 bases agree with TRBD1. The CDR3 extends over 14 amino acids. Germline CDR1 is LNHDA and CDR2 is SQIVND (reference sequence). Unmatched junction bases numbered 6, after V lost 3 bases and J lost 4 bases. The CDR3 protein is CASSIGDRDYEQYF. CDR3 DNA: TGTGCCAGTAGTATCGGTGACAGGGATTACGAGCAGTACTTC.